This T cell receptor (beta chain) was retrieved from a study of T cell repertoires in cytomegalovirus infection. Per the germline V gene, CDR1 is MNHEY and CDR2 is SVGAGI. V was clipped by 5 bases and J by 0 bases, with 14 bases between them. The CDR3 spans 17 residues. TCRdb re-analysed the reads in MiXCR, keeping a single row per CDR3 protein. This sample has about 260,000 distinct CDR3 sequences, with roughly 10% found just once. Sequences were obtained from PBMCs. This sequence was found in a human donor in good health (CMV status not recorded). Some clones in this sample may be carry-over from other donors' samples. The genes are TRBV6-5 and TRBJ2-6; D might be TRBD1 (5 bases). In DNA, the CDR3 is TGTGCCAGCAGTCTTGACAGTCCAACCTCTGGGGCCAACGTCCTGACTTTC. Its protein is CASSLDSPTSGANVLTF.